What follows is one T cell receptor beta chain and its context. The antigen is not known. This sample was included in a study of cytotoxic CD8 clonotypes in ibrutinib-treated CLL. Study context: After median around 68 months, approximately 15 stayed in remission, around twelve progressed; responses roughly 24 partial, 2 complete.

Study-wide results and limits: Contraction or stability on treatment characterized the public clonotypes, which were uncommon.

Sequenced by immunoSEQ multiplex PCR; TCRdb stores in-frame clones only, minus some. This table has some 130,000 clones, 84% appearing once. The origin of this receptor is a human donor with chronic lymphocytic leukemia. Source: PBMCs, taken after 24 months of ibrutinib treatment.

The CDR3 DNA sequence: TGTGCCAGCAGTTCCCGGGAGACAACTAATGAAAAACTGTTTTTT. Protein sequence: CASSSRETTNEKLFF. The chain carries TRBV27 and TRBJ1-4; D is ambiguous. V was shortened by 4 bases and J by 0 bases, with 9 bases between the two germline ends. The germline V gene encodes CDR1 MNHEY and CDR2 SMNVEV (reference sequence). This CDR3 has 15 residues. The whole variable domain, remainder taken from reference TRBV27 and TRBJ1-4, is EAQVTQNPRYLITVTGKKLTVTCSQNMNHEYMSWYRQDPGLGLRQIYYSMNVEVTDKGDVPEGYKVSRKEKRNFPLILESPSPNQTSLYFCASSSRETTNEKLFFGSGTQLSVL.